A selection of T cell receptor beta chains follows, all from one sample in a study of shared clonotypes between healthy human individuals. Assay: immunoSEQ multiplex PCR; the TCRdb copy retains only in-frame clones and omits some. This table holds around 2.1 million clones, 90% to 95% found once. Input material: naive CD8+ T cells from PBMCs. Source of these receptors: a man between 18 and 29 years old in good health. Some clones in this sample may be carry-over from other donors' samples. The CDR3 runs from the conserved cysteine through the conserved F or W. Each record gives: clone size, J gene, V gene, D gene, CDR3 DNA, CDR3 protein. A D gene is named only where the DNA matches it firmly. Some rows mark clone size as missing; the rest say once, few, many or name a class of expanded clone.

clone_size: NA; j_call: TRBJ2-7; v_call: TRBV9; d_call: NA; cdr3_nt: TGTGCCAGCAGCTCCGACCAGGAGCAGTACTTC; cdr3_aa: CASSSDQEQYF
clone_size: once; j_call: TRBJ1-3; v_call: TRBV7-9; d_call: NA; cdr3_nt: TGTGCCAGCAGCCAAGTTGGTGGCCAAGGGTATGGAAACACCATATATTTT; cdr3_aa: CASSQVGGQGYGNTIYF
clone_size: NA; j_call: TRBJ1-1; v_call: TRBV18; d_call: NA; cdr3_nt: TGTGCCAGCTCGCCACAGACAGCTCTGAACACTGAAGCTTTCTTT; cdr3_aa: CASSPQTALNTEAFF
clone_size: NA; j_call: TRBJ1-2; v_call: TRBV29-1; d_call: TRBD1; cdr3_nt: TGCAGCGTGGACAGGGGGCTGTATGGCTACACCTTC; cdr3_aa: CSVDRGLYGYTF
clone_size: NA; j_call: TRBJ2-5; v_call: TRBV5-1; d_call: TRBD1; cdr3_nt: TGCGCCAGCAGCTTGTCAGGGGGCTCTGATATAGGGGAGACCCAGTACTTC; cdr3_aa: CASSLSGGSDIGETQYF
clone_size: once; j_call: TRBJ2-6; v_call: TRBV7-9; d_call: NA; cdr3_nt: TGTGCCAGCAGCTCCGGGGGGCGTTCTGGGGCCAACGTCCTGACTTTC; cdr3_aa: CASSSGGRSGANVLTF
clone_size: NA; j_call: TRBJ2-3; v_call: TRBV5-1; d_call: NA; cdr3_nt: TGCGCCAGCAGCTCGCCCATATCCACAGATACGCAGTATTTT; cdr3_aa: CASSSPISTDTQYF
clone_size: few; j_call: TRBJ1-2; v_call: TRBV19; d_call: TRBD1; cdr3_nt: TGTGCCAGTAGTCCCCGGACAGGGGGGGAAGCTAACTATGGCTACACCTTC; cdr3_aa: CASSPRTGGEANYGYTF
clone_size: NA; j_call: TRBJ2-7; v_call: TRBV4-2; d_call: TRBD2; cdr3_nt: TGTGCCAGCAGCCAAGAAACGTTACTAGCGGGAGAATACGAGCAGTACTTC; cdr3_aa: CASSQETLLAGEYEQYF
clone_size: NA; j_call: TRBJ2-7; v_call: TRBV4-1; d_call: TRBD2; cdr3_nt: TGCGCCAGCAGCCCGCGCGGGGGGGACGAGCAGTACTTC; cdr3_aa: CASSPRGGDEQYF